A selection of T cell receptor beta chains follows, all from one sample in a study of human T cells and chemical hapten exposure. TCRdb independently ran MiXCR on the RACE reads; one entry per CDR3 protein. The sample yields roughly 120,000 distinct CDR3 sequences, 12% to 15% seen once. The sequenced sample was whole blood, obtained in connection with sensitization to the hapten diphenylcyclopropenone (DPC). All receptors derive from a man aged 18-30 years with alopecia areata. Some clones in this sample may be carry-over from other donors' samples. Each CDR3 is given with its conserved first and last residue. The order of the fields is J gene, clone size, D gene, V gene, CDR3 protein. D genes are given only for firm matches. Size values are once, few and many counts, or a class for expanded clones, and some rows have none.

j_call: TRBJ1-6
clone_size: -
d_call: TRBD1
v_call: TRBV7-6
cdr3_aa: CASGTGWNSPLHF

j_call: TRBJ1-5
clone_size: -
d_call: -
v_call: TRBV29-1
cdr3_aa: CSVVTSSNQPQHF

j_call: TRBJ2-1
clone_size: many
d_call: -
v_call: TRBV7-6
cdr3_aa: CASSLVTDAYNEQFF

j_call: TRBJ2-6
clone_size: many
d_call: TRBD1
v_call: TRBV7-3
cdr3_aa: CASSLKSVQQGAFRSGANVLTF

j_call: TRBJ1-1
clone_size: few
d_call: -
v_call: TRBV7-9
cdr3_aa: CASSFERRTEAFF

j_call: TRBJ2-5
clone_size: -
d_call: TRBD1
v_call: TRBV5-6
cdr3_aa: CASSLGQGEGETQYF

j_call: TRBJ1-1
clone_size: few
d_call: TRBD1
v_call: TRBV18
cdr3_aa: CASSPVPTGNTEAFF

j_call: TRBJ2-1
clone_size: -
d_call: -
v_call: TRBV6-1
cdr3_aa: CASSYSGVLVLNEQFF

j_call: TRBJ2-3
clone_size: -
d_call: TRBD1
v_call: TRBV19
cdr3_aa: CASKGQNTDTQYF

j_call: TRBJ1-2
clone_size: few
d_call: -
v_call: TRBV12-3/TRBV12-4
cdr3_aa: CASSYARPYGYTF

j_call: TRBJ2-1
clone_size: -
d_call: -
v_call: TRBV13
cdr3_aa: CASSYRDTHNEQFF

j_call: TRBJ2-3
clone_size: few
d_call: -
v_call: TRBV12-3/TRBV12-4
cdr3_aa: CASKLLGLDTQYF

j_call: TRBJ2-1
clone_size: -
d_call: -
v_call: TRBV11-2
cdr3_aa: CASSEVTGHIYNEQFF

j_call: TRBJ1-1
clone_size: -
d_call: TRBD1
v_call: TRBV4-1
cdr3_aa: CASSPLTGTNTEAFF

j_call: TRBJ2-3
clone_size: few
d_call: -
v_call: TRBV7-6
cdr3_aa: CASSSTGRGDTQYF

j_call: TRBJ2-1
clone_size: many
d_call: -
v_call: TRBV6-2/TRBV6-3
cdr3_aa: CASSYSNRATYNEQFF

j_call: TRBJ1-2
clone_size: -
d_call: -
v_call: TRBV29-1
cdr3_aa: CSVTQGYYGYTF

j_call: TRBJ2-6
clone_size: -
d_call: TRBD1
v_call: TRBV27
cdr3_aa: CASTLQGRQTGANVLTF

j_call: TRBJ2-5
clone_size: few
d_call: -
v_call: TRBV7-3
cdr3_aa: CASSLMGGGETQYF

j_call: TRBJ2-7
clone_size: few
d_call: -
v_call: TRBV7-9
cdr3_aa: CASSVVGDEQYF

j_call: TRBJ2-3
clone_size: -
d_call: -
v_call: TRBV3-1
cdr3_aa: CASEVTGSDTQYF

j_call: TRBJ1-4
clone_size: -
d_call: -
v_call: TRBV7-9
cdr3_aa: CASSSQDGTYDEKLFF

j_call: TRBJ2-3
clone_size: -
d_call: TRBD2
v_call: TRBV7-9
cdr3_aa: CASSLGAGGATDTQYF

j_call: TRBJ2-7
clone_size: -
d_call: -
v_call: TRBV12-3/TRBV12-4
cdr3_aa: CASSRTASYEQYF